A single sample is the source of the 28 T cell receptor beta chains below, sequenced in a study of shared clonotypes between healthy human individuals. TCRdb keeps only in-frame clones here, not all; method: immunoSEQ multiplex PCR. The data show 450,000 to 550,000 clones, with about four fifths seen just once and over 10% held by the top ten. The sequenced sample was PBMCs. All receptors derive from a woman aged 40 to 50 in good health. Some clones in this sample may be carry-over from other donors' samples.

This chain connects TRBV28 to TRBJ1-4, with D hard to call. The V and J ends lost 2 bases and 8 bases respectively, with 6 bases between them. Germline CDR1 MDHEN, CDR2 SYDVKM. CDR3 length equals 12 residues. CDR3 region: CASSLQTEKLFF. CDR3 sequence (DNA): TGTGCCAGCAGTTTACAGACAGAAAAACTGTTTTTT.

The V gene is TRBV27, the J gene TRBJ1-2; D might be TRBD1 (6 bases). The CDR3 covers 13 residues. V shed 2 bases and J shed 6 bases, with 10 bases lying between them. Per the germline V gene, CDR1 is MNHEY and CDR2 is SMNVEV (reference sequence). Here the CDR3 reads CASSLNRVHGYTF. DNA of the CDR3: TGTGCCAGCAGTTTAAACAGGGTTCATGGCTACACCTTC.

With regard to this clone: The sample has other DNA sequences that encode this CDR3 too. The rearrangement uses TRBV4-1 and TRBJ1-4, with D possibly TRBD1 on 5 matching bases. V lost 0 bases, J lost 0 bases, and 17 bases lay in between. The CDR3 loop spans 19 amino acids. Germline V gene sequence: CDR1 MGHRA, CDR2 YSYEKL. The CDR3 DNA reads TGCGCCAGCAGCCAAGAAGGTCAGGGCTTCCTAGCAACTAATGAAAAACTGTTTTTT. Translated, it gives CASSQEGQGFLATNEKLFF.

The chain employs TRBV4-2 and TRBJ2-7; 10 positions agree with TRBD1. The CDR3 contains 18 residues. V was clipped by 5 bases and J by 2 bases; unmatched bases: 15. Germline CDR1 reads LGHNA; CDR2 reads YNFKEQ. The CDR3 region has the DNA TGTGCCAGCAGCTCCCACCGGGACAGGGGTATCGTTACCTACGAGCAGTACTTC. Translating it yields CASSSHRDRGIVTYEQYF.

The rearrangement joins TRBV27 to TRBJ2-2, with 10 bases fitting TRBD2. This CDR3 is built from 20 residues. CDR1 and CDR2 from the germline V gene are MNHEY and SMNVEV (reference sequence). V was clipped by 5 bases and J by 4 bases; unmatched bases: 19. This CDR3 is CASSLYRLLAGASGTGELFF. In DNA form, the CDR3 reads TGTGCCAGCAGTCTCTACAGGCTCCTAGCGGGAGCCTCGGGCACCGGGGAGCTGTTTTTT.

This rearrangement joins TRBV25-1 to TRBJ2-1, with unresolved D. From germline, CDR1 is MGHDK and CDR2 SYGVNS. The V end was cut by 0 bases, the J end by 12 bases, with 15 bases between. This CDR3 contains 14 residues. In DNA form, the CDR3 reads TGTGCCAGCAGTGAATACGGCGGTCCTTTGGGGCAGTTCTTC. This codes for CASSEYGGPLGQFF.

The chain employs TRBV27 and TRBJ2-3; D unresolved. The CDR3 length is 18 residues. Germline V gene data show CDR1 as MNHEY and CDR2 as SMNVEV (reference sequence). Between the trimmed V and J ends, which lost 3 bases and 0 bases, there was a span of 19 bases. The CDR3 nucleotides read TGTGCCAGCAGTTTGCCCTCTCGCCGCCCTTGGAGCACAGATACGCAGTATTTT. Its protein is CASSLPSRRPWSTDTQYF.

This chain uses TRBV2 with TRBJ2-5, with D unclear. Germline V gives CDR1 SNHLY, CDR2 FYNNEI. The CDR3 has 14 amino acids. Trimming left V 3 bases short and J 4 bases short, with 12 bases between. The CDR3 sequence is CASSDNTHAETQYF. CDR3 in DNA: TGTGCCAGCAGTGATAACACCCATGCAGAGACCCAGTACTTC.

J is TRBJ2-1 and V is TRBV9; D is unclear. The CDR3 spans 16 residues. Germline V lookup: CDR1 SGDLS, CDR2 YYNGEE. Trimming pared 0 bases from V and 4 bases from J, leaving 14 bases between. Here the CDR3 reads CASSVVEGRIYNEQFF. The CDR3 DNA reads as TGTGCCAGCAGCGTAGTGGAAGGGCGGATTTACAATGAGCAGTTCTTC. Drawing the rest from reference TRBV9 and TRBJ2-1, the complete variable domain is DSGVTQTPKHLITATGQRVTLRCSPRSGDLSVYWYQQSLDQGLQFLIQYYNGEERAKGNILERFSAQQFPDLHSELNLSSLELGDSALYFCASSVVEGRIYNEQFFGPGTRLTVL.

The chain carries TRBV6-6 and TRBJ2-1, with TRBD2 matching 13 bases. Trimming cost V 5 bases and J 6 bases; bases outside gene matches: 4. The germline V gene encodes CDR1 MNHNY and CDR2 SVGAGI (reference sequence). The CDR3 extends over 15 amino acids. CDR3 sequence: CASSRRTSGSNEQFF. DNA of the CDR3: TGTGCCAGCAGTCGTCGGACTAGCGGGAGCAATGAGCAGTTCTTC.

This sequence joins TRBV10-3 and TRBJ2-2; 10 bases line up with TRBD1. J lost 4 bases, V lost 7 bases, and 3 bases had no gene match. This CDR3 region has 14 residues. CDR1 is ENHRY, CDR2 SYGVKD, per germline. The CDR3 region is CAINGQGVTGELFF. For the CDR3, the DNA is TGTGCCATCAATGGACAGGGGGTCACCGGGGAGCTGTTTTTT.

CDR3 sequence (DNA): TGTGCCAGCAGCCTCCGACAGGGGTCAGATACGCAGTATTTT. Translation: CASSLRQGSDTQYF. The chain combines TRBV7-2 with TRBJ2-3; 8 bases agree with TRBD1. Germline CDR1 reads SGHTA; CDR2 reads FQGNSA. This CDR3 spans 14 amino acids. V was clipped by 5 bases and J by 4 bases; unmatched bases: 5.

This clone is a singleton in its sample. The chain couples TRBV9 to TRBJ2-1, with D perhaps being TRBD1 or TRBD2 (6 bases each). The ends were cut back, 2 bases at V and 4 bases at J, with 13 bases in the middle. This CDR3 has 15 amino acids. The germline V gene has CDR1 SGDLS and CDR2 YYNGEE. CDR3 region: CASSVDWGAYNEQFF. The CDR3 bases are TGTGCCAGCAGCGTCGACTGGGGGGCATACAATGAGCAGTTCTTC.

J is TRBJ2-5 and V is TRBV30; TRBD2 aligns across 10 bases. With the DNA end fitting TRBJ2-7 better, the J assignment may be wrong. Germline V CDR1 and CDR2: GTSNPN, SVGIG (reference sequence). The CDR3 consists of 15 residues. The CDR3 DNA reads TGTGCCTGGAGGGATACCGGGACTAGCGCATACGAGCAGTACTTC. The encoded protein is CAWRDTGTSAYEQYF.

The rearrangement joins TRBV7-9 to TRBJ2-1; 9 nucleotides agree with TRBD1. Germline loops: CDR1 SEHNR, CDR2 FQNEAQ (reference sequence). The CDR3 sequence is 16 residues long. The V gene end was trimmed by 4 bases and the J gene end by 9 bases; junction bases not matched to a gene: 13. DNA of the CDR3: TGTGCCAGCAGCTCCTCCGGGACAGGGTTTGAAGGTGAGCAGTTCTTC. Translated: CASSSSGTGFEGEQFF. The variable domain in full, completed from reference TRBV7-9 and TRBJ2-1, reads DTGVSQNPRHKITKRGQNVTFRCDPISEHNRLYWYRQTLGQGPEFLTYFQNEAQLEKSRLLSDRFSAERPKGSFSTLEIQRTEQGDSAMYLCASSSSGTGFEGEQFFGPGTRLTVL.

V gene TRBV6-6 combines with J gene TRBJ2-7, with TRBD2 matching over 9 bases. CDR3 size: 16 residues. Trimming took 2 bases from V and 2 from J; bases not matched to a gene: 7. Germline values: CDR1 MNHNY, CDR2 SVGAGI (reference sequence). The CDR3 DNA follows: TGTGCCAGCAGTTACACCCGACTAGCGGATACCTACGAGCAGTACTTC. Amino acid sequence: CASSYTRLADTYEQYF.

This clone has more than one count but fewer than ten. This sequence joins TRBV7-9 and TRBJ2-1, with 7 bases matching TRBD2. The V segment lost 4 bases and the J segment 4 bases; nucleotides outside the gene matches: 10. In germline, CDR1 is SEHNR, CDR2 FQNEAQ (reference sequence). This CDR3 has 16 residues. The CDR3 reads CASSSPGGSAYNEQFF. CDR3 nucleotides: TGTGCCAGCAGCTCTCCGGGCGGGAGTGCTTACAATGAGCAGTTCTTC.

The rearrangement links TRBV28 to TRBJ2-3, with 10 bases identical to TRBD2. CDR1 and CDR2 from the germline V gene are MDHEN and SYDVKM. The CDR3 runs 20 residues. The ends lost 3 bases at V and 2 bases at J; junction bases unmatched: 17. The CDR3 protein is CASSFIPGRKREGHTDTQYF. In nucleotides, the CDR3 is TGTGCCAGCAGTTTTATTCCCGGACGCAAGCGGGAGGGGCACACAGATACGCAGTATTTT.

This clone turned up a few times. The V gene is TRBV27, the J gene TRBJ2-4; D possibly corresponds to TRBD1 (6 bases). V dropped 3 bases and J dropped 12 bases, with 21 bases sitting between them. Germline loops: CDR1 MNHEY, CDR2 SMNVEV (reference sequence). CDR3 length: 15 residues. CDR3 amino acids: CASSLGSSGTHPQYF. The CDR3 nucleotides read TGTGCCAGCAGTTTGGGGTCATCCGGGACACATCCTCAGTACTTC.

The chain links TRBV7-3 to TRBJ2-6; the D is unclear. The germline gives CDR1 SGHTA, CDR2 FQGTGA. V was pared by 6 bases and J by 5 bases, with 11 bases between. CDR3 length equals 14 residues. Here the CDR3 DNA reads TGTGCCAGCAGTTTAGGTGGTTGGGCCAACGTCCTGACTTTC. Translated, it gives CASSLGGWANVLTF.

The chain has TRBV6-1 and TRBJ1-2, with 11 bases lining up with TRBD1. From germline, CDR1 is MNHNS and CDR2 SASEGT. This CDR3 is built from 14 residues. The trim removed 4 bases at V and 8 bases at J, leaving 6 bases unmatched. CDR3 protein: CASSGDRGRDGYTF. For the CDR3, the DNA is TGTGCCAGCAGTGGGGACAGGGGGAGAGACGGCTACACCTTC.

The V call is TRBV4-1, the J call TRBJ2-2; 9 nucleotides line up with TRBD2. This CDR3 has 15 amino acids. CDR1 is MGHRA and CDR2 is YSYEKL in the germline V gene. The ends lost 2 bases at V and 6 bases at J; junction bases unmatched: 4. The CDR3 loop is CASSQLAGVAGELFF. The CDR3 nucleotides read TGCGCCAGCAGCCAATTAGCGGGAGTCGCCGGGGAGCTGTTTTTT.

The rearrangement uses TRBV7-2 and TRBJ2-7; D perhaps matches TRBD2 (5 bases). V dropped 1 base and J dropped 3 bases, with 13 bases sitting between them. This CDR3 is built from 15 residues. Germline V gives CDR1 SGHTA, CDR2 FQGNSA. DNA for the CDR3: TGTGCCAGCAGCTTAGTTGGTGGGAGAGGCTACGAGCAGTACTTC. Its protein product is CASSLVGGRGYEQYF.

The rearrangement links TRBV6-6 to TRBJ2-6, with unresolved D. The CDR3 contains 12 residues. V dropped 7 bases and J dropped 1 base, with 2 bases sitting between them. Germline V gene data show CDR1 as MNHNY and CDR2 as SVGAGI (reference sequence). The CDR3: CASNSGANVLTF. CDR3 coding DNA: TGTGCCAGCAATTCTGGGGCCAACGTCCTGACTTTC.

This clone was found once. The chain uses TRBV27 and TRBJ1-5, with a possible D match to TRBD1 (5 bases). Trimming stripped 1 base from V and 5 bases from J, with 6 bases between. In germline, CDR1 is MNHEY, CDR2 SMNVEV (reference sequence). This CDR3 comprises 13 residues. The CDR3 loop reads CASSLWGDQPQHF. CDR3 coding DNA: TGTGCCAGCAGTTTATGGGGGGATCAGCCCCAGCATTTT.

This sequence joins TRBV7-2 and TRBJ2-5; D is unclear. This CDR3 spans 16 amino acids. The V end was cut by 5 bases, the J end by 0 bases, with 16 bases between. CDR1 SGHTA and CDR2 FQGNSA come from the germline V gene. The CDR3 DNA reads TGTGCCAGCAGCCTACTATATAGGGCGGACCAAGAGACCCAGTACTTC. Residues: CASSLLYRADQETQYF.

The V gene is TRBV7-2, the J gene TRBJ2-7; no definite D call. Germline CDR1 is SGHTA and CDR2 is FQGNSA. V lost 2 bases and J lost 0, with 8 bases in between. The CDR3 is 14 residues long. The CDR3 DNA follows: TGTGCCAGCAGCTTAAGGACGGCCTCCTACGAGCAGTACTTC. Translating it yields CASSLRTASYEQYF.

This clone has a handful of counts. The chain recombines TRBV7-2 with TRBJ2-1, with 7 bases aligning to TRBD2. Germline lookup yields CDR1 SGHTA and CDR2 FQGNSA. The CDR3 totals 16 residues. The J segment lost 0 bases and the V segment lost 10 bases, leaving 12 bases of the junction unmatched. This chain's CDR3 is CAIQEWEGSSYNEQFF. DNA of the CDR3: TGTGCCATCCAGGAGTGGGAGGGCAGCTCCTACAATGAGCAGTTCTTC.